Below, one T cell receptor (beta chain) is given with its context. Its antigen is still unknown. The sample holds no much larger clone one base away, and base qualities are not on file. Buffy coats from 37 blood donors, supplied by the Finnish Red Cross blood service, were used as healthy controls. All TCR-sequenced material derived from peripheral blood: patient blood samples and healthy donor buffy coats. Ficoll-Hypaque gradient centrifugation was used to isolate peripheral blood mononuclear cells. CD4+ cells were purified magnetically from the buffy coats of healthy controls. Genomic DNA was extracted with the Gentra Puregene Cell and Tissue kit and quantified on a Qubit 2.0 fluorometer. TCRbeta rearrangements were sequenced from genomic DNA using the immunoSEQ assay at survey resolution. Per the source publication's procedure: In the TCR sequencing data, the smallest productive clonotype frequency that could be detected was 2.59 x 10-5. Analyses included only productive TCRbeta rearrangements, meaning complete and in-frame sequences. Clonality for each sample was calculated as Simpson clonality in the immunoSEQ Analyzer version 3.0. Clones were binned by frequency as very rare, small, medium, large (1-20%) or hyperexpanded (>20%). Generation probabilities were estimated with OLGA 1.2.3, V-gene circos plots were made with VDJtools, specificities were searched in VDJdb, and CDR3 motifs were identified with GLIPH. The immuneACCESS repertoire file appears here via TCRdb, limited to in-frame rearrangements. These files lack a portion of the clones; in checked studies, under half of the deficit traces to unresolved V genes, and the cause of the others is not known. That table supplies the V and J calls and clone size; D and trimming were determined from the DNA. The sample yields around 34,000 clones; around 85% were counted once. The ten largest clones take up roughly 1.2% of the sample.

This specimen belongs to a study of STAT5B mutations in CD4+ large granular lymphocyte leukemia (dated by TCRdb to the early 2020s). Study-wide context: Among the healthy controls, the CDR3 'QG' motif was associated with a particular HLA allele. TCRbeta repertoires of CD4+ T-cell large granular lymphocyte leukemia patients were compared with those of healthy blood donors. Flow cytometry performed on FACSCanto II or FACSVerse showed that the purified fractions had more than 95% purity among lymphocytes. On the study overall, not on this receptor specifically: TRBV06-family usage was enriched among the top patient clones (8/27) compared with healthy controls (2/35). The main leukemic clonotypes were found to be private to each patient, although about 25% of the main leukemic clonotypes were detected at low frequency in the non-leukemic repertoires of other patients. Compared with healthy CD4+ repertoires, CD4-sorted patient repertoires appeared more clonal, and this difference remained even after the putative leukemic clones were removed. The data were not HLA-matched, and the higher clonality in CD4+ T-LGLL than in CD8+ T-LGLL could be due to the relatively small sample size.

The CDR3 runs 18 residues from the cysteine to the phenylalanine. The sequence is cut down to CDR3 DNA, 54 bases in frame from base 1. CDR1 and CDR2 (SGHRS, YFSETQ) derive from the germline V gene. The germline V end is reduced by 5 bases and the J end by 4 bases; junction bases left unmatched: 14. The sequenced sample was CD4+ T cells from blood buffy coats. The clonotype was recovered from a human donor in good health. The chain is encoded by TRBV5-1 joined to TRBJ2-3; 12 bases in the junction line up with TRBD2. The DNA sequence is as follows: TGCGCCAGCAGGTCTACTAGCGGGGGGTTTAGTATGCCAGATACGCAGTATTTT. This encodes CASRSTSGGFSMPDTQYF. The entire variable domain, with the stretches around the CDR3 drawn from the reference TRBV5-1 and TRBJ2-3 proteins, is KAGVTQTPRYLIKTRGQQVTLSCSPISGHRSVSWYQQTPGQGLQFLFEYFSETQRNKGNFPGRFSGRQFSNSRSEMNVSTLELGDSALYLCASRSTSGGFSMPDTQYFGPGTRLTVL.